This T cell receptor beta chain appears in the sequencing data of a study of shared clonotypes between healthy human individuals. Clones were read by immunoSEQ multiplex PCR, and TCRdb kept only the in-frame ones, dropping some. The profile shows hundreds of thousands of clones, 90% to 95% of them singletons. Points from the study as a whole: Around 5% of naive CD4 clonotypes were shared across several donors. Since donors were few, the genetic and exposure-history diversity represented was limited. Sampling involved blood alone; tissue repertoires likely differ.

Points on this clone: Its antigen is not identified.

V was pared by 4 bases and J by 0 bases, with 6 bases of the junction left unmatched. The CDR3 is made up of 16 amino acids. Germline CDR1 MNHEY, CDR2 SMNVEV (reference sequence). Naive-designated CD8 cells lacked CD45RO, were positively enriched for CCR7, and omitted terminally differentiated effector memory CD45RA+ cells. Nashville, Tennessee was home to all donors, who were Caucasian adults. The clonotype originates from a woman in her thirties in good health. The V call is TRBV27, the J call TRBJ2-7; the match to TRBD1 covers 10 bases. The sequencing input was naive CD8+ T cells sorted from blood. The CDR3 DNA reads TGTGCCAGCAGTTCGCCCCGGGACAGGGGCTCCTACGAGCAGTACTTC. Translating gives CASSSPRDRGSYEQYF.